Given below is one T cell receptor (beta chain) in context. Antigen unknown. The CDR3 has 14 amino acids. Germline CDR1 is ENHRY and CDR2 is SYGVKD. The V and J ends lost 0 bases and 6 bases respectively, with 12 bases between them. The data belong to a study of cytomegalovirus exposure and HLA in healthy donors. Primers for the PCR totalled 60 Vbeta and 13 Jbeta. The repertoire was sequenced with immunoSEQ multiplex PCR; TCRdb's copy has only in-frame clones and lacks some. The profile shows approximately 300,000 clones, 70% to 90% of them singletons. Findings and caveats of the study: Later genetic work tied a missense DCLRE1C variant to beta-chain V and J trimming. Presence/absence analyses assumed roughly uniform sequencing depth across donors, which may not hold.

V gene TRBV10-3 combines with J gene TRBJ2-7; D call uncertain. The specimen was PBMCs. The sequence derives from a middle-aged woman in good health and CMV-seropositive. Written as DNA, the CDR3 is TGTGCCATCAGTGAGTCGACCGAGCCGGGCGAGCAGTACTTC. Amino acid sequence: CAISESTEPGEQYF.